This passage covers 25 T cell receptor beta chains from one sample sequenced in a study of T cells in Graves' hyperthyroidism and ophthalmopathy. From RNA transcripts, TCR beta CDR3 regions were amplified. A set of HTBI primers served as the primers for a first-round RT-PCR of the TCR CDR3. TCRdb independently ran MiXCR on the multiplex PCR reads; one entry per CDR3 protein. The repertoire consists of around 400,000 distinct CDR3 sequences, with 15% to 19% occurring once and the leading ten covering 28%. The sequenced material came from blood. The origin of the receptors is a young woman with Graves' hyperthyroidism that later progressed to Graves' ophthalmopathy.

The chain joins TRBV20-1 to TRBJ2-7; the match to TRBD1 covers 7 bases. Trimming at V came to 2 bases and at J to 6 bases, leaving 10 bases not matched to a gene. Germline CDR1 is DFQATT and CDR2 is SNEGSKA (reference sequence). This CDR3 is 14 amino acids long. The CDR3 DNA follows: TGCAGTGCTAGATTGGACAGGACTGGGCTCGAGCAGTACTTC. This encodes CSARLDRTGLEQYF.

This clonotype has more than one count but fewer than ten. The chain carries TRBV25-1 and TRBJ1-2; the D gene is possibly TRBD1 (6 bases). The V and J ends lost 0 bases and 7 bases respectively, with 6 bases between them. The CDR3 extends over 12 amino acids. Per germline, CDR1 MGHDK and CDR2 SYGVNS. CDR3 region: CASSEYRGGYTF. The CDR3 DNA is TGTGCCAGCAGTGAATACAGGGGTGGCTACACCTTC.

J is TRBJ2-3 and V is TRBV28; D may correspond to TRBD1 or TRBD2 (7 bases each). Germline V lookup: CDR1 MDHEN, CDR2 SYDVKM. The V end lost 8 bases, the J end lost 4 bases, and 16 bases lay between the germline ends. CDR3 size: 14 residues. The CDR3 loop reads CASDDREGADTQYF. In nucleotides, the CDR3 is TGTGCCAGCGACGACAGGGAGGGCGCAGATACGCAGTATTTT.

This clonotype appeared a single time. This chain links TRBV6-1 with TRBJ2-7; 7 bases fit TRBD2. J lost 3 bases, V lost 0 bases, and 14 bases had no gene match. The CDR3 contains 18 residues. Germline V lookup: CDR1 MNHNS, CDR2 SASEGT. The CDR3 nucleotides read TGTGCCAGCAGTGAAGCGTGGAAGAGGGAGGGGCGAAACTACGAGCAGTACTTC. Its translation is CASSEAWKREGRNYEQYF.

This clonotype was seen many times. The chain links TRBV5-5 to TRBJ1-2; D not certain. The V end lost 5 bases, the J end lost 4 bases, and 12 bases lay between the germline ends. Germline V gene lookup returns CDR1 SGHKS and CDR2 YYEKEE (reference sequence). CDR3 length: 13 amino acids. The DNA of the CDR3 is TGTGCCAGCAGTACGAACGGCCTCTATGGCTACACCTTC. Translating gives CASSTNGLYGYTF.

This clonotype was picked up a small number of times. The CDR3 DNA reads TGTGCCAGCAGCCCGGGTTTAGGTTCGTCCTCTGGGGCCAACGTCCTGACTTTC. It is translated as CASSPGLGSSSGANVLTF. This sequence joins TRBV6-1 and TRBJ2-6; D remains ambiguous. The V end was cut by 6 bases, the J end by 0 bases, with 18 bases between. Germline assignment: CDR1 MNHNS and CDR2 SASEGT. The CDR3 contains 18 residues.

The sample holds many counts of this clonotype. J is TRBJ2-7 and V is TRBV7-8; 8 bases are a match to TRBD2. The germline CDR1 and CDR2 sequences are SGHVS and FQNEAQ. Unmatched junction bases numbered 20, after V lost 4 bases and J lost 6 bases. The CDR3 is 18 residues long. The CDR3 region has the DNA TGTGCCAGCAGCTCCGAGGCGGGAGGTCTAGGGATCCTCATCGAGCAGTACTTC. Amino acid sequence: CASSSEAGGLGILIEQYF.

This clonotype was picked up a small number of times. The rearrangement uses TRBV5-1 and TRBJ2-7, with 7 bases fitting TRBD2. The CDR3 totals 15 residues. V lost 1 base and J lost 2; bases outside the gene matches: 6. Germline CDR1 SGHRS, CDR2 YFSETQ. CDR3 DNA sequence: TGCGCCAGCAGCTTGCGGCGGGAGACTACCTACGAGCAGTACTTC. This sequence encodes CASSLRRETTYEQYF.

This clonotype was observed a few times. V and J are TRBV27 and TRBJ1-1; possible D gene TRBD1, 6 bases. The CDR3 consists of 15 residues. CDR1 is MNHEY, CDR2 SMNVEV, per germline (reference sequence). The germline V and J ends were trimmed by 0 bases and 4 bases, with 12 bases remaining between them. The CDR3 loop reads CASSLSSGGGTEAFF. CDR3 DNA sequence: TGTGCCAGCAGTTTATCAAGCGGGGGCGGCACTGAAGCTTTCTTT.

This clonotype was observed many times. The rearrangement joins TRBV27 to TRBJ2-5; the D gene is possibly TRBD1 (6 bases). Germline CDR1 MNHEY, CDR2 SMNVEV (reference sequence). The CDR3 runs 14 residues. V was trimmed by 6 bases and J by 4 bases, leaving 15 bases between them. The DNA for the CDR3 is TGTGCCAGCAGGGACCAGGGGAATGGAGAGACCCAGTACTTC. Protein: CASRDQGNGETQYF.

The rearrangement links TRBV5-1 to TRBJ2-3, with D possibly being TRBD2 (5 bases). The CDR3 is 16 amino acids. Germline V gene data show CDR1 as SGHRS and CDR2 as YFSETQ. The germline V and J ends were trimmed by 0 bases and 1 base, with 12 bases remaining between them. The CDR3 loop reads CASSLAGRGGTDTQYF. DNA of the CDR3: TGCGCCAGCAGCTTGGCAGGACGGGGTGGCACAGATACGCAGTATTTT.

This clonotype was counted many times. The chain uses TRBV7-8 and TRBJ1-2, with TRBD1 identical over 8 bases. This CDR3 spans 15 amino acids. The V segment lost 5 bases and the J segment 10 bases; nucleotides outside the gene matches: 15. Germline V gene data show CDR1 as SGHVS and CDR2 as FQNEAQ. CDR3: CASSGDRISGASYTF. CDR3 sequence (DNA): TGTGCCAGCAGCGGGGACAGGATCTCGGGGGCCTCCTACACCTTC.

The chain employs TRBV20-1 and TRBJ1-6; D is unresolved. The V end was cut by 4 bases, the J end by 6 bases, with 16 bases between. Germline values: CDR1 DFQATT, CDR2 SNEGSKA (reference sequence). This CDR3 has 15 amino acids. The CDR3 sequence is CSANEGLSFNSPLHF. The CDR3 DNA is TGCAGTGCTAATGAAGGGTTGTCTTTTAATTCACCCCTCCACTTT.

This clonotype was seen many times. The chain employs TRBV15 and TRBJ2-1, with D hard to call. The CDR3 is made up of 15 amino acids. The V and J ends lost 0 bases and 8 bases respectively, with 14 bases between them. The germline gives CDR1 LNHNV, CDR2 YYDKDF (reference sequence). The CDR3 loop reads CATSREARPSDEQFF. CDR3 coding DNA: TGTGCCACCAGCAGAGAAGCTCGGCCATCTGATGAGCAGTTCTTC.

This clonotype was counted ten times or more. The V gene is TRBV28, the J gene TRBJ2-1; no firm D call. Germline V gives CDR1 MDHEN, CDR2 SYDVKM. CDR3 length: 13 residues. The V end lost 2 bases, the J end lost 10 bases, and 12 bases lay between the germline ends. The CDR3 region has the DNA TGTGCCAGCAGTTTAAGGGTGACGAAAGAGCAGTTCTTC. Its translation: CASSLRVTKEQFF.

The rearrangement uses TRBV7-2 and TRBJ2-7; D is undetermined. The CDR3 is 15 amino acids. Germline V CDR1 and CDR2: SGHTA, FQGNSA. Trimming pared 1 base from V and 6 bases from J, leaving 16 bases between. CDR3 sequence (DNA): TGTGCCAGCAGCTTAGGACATAATCTGGTGGCCGAGCAGTACTTC. Amino acid sequence: CASSLGHNLVAEQYF.

This chain uses TRBV5-1 with TRBJ1-1; D is unresolved. The germline CDR1 and CDR2 sequences are SGHRS and YFSETQ. The V and J ends lost 2 bases and 0 bases respectively, with 11 bases between them. The CDR3 loop spans 15 amino acids. CDR3: CASSFLGFMNTEAFF. CDR3 DNA: TGCGCCAGCAGCTTCCTCGGCTTTATGAACACTGAAGCTTTCTTT.

This clonotype was seen ten or more times. The J gene is TRBJ2-1, the V gene TRBV7-9; 12 bases agree with TRBD1. V shed 3 bases, J shed 3 bases, and the junction held 9 bases outside the gene matches. This CDR3 is 18 amino acids long. Germline-derived CDR1 and CDR2 are SEHNR and FQNEAQ (reference sequence). CDR3 sequence (DNA): TGTGCCAGCAGCTTGGGGACAGGGGGCAGGGGGAACTACAATGAGCAGTTCTTC. Its protein is CASSLGTGGRGNYNEQFF.

The rearrangement links TRBV7-8 to TRBJ1-3, with TRBD1 identical over 7 bases. This CDR3 has 15 amino acids. Unmatched junction bases numbered 7, after V lost 4 bases and J lost 4 bases. In germline, CDR1 is SGHVS, CDR2 FQNEAQ. CDR3 DNA: TGTGCCAGCAGCTCGGACAGGATCCTCGGAAACACCATATATTTT. As protein: CASSSDRILGNTIYF. Filled out from reference TRBV7-8 and TRBJ1-3, the complete variable domain reads GAGVSQSPRYKVAKRGQDVALRCDPISGHVSLFWYQQALGQGPEFLTYFQNEAQLDKSGLPSDRFFAERPEGSVSTLKIQRTQQEDSAVYLCASSSDRILGNTIYFGEGSWLTVV.

This clonotype was detected a few times. The chain links TRBV5-6 to TRBJ2-1; 11 bases map to TRBD2. Germline CDR1 is SGHDT and CDR2 is YYEEEE. Losses at the gene ends were 0 bases for V and 8 bases for J; bases not matched to a gene: 7. There are 16 residues in the CDR3. The CDR3, as DNA: TGTGCCAGCAGCTTGGAATTACTAGCGGGAGTCTATGAGCAGTTCTTC. Translation gives CASSLELLAGVYEQFF.

The rearrangement uses TRBV5-1 and TRBJ1-1; no clear D gene. Germline values: CDR1 SGHRS, CDR2 YFSETQ. The CDR3 extends over 11 amino acids. The V end was cut by 0 bases, the J end by 10 bases, with 7 bases between. The DNA for the CDR3 is TGCGCCAGCAGCTTGGGTCCTGGAGCTTTCTTT. Translated: CASSLGPGAFF.

This clonotype was observed many times. CDR3 nucleotides: TGTGCCAGCAGTTTATACTGGACGGGCCCGTCAGATGGCTACACCTTC. Residues: CASSLYWTGPSDGYTF. The chain is built from TRBV28 and TRBJ1-2, with D uncertain. The CDR3 has 16 residues. Germline V gene data show CDR1 as MDHEN and CDR2 as SYDVKM. V was shortened by 1 base and J by 6 bases, with 18 bases between the two germline ends.

This clonotype came up many times. The J gene is TRBJ2-1, the V gene TRBV30; D tentatively reads TRBD1 or TRBD2 (6 bases each). V was clipped by 0 bases and J by 5 bases, with 8 bases between them. From germline, CDR1 is GTSNPN and CDR2 SVGIG (reference sequence). This CDR3 comprises 13 residues. In nucleotides, the CDR3 is TGTGCCTGGAGTGTAGGGGGGCACAATGAGCAGTTCTTC. Translated: CAWSVGGHNEQFF.

Only a few counts were recorded for this clonotype. The genes are TRBV7-9 and TRBJ2-4, with a tentative D call TRBD2 (6 bases). Germline V gene sequence: CDR1 SEHNR, CDR2 FQNEAQ (reference sequence). The CDR3 covers 16 residues. V was shortened by 1 base and J by 6 bases, with 16 bases between the two germline ends. The CDR3 region is CASSLVVGGNRNIQYF. DNA for the CDR3: TGTGCCAGCAGCTTAGTCGTTGGGGGGAACCGAAACATTCAGTACTTC.

On this clonotype: A single base separates this from a much larger clone, so it may be a read error. This chain connects TRBV30 to TRBJ1-6; TRBD1 aligns across 10 bases. The CDR3 is 13 amino acids. The J segment lost 11 bases and the V segment lost 3 bases, leaving 4 bases of the junction unmatched. Looked up from germline, CDR1 is GTSNPN and CDR2 is SVGIG (reference sequence). DNA of the CDR3: TGTGCCTGGAGGGGACAGGGGCGGCCACCCCTCCACTTT. Protein product: CAWRGQGRPPLHF.